This entry concerns a single TCR beta chain. What it binds is unknown. The data stem from a study of identical twins. Overall study findings and caveats: In beta out-of-frame sequences, the excess sharing between twins was weaker. In zero-insertion analyses, partial confounding could arise from invariant MAIT and iNKT cells. Conclusions were drawn cross-sectionally by statistical analysis, without following the same donors.

One entry per CDR3 protein results from TCRdb running MiXCR on the 5' RACE reads. The sample includes 1.5 million to 2 million distinct CDR3 sequences, about 31% of them seen just once. Germline CDR1 DFQATT, CDR2 SNEGSKA (reference sequence). V was pared by 6 bases and J by 7 bases, with 10 bases between. This CDR3 has 12 amino acids. The chain joins TRBV20-1 to TRBJ1-6, with D uncertain. The receptor comes from a newborn girl in good health. The sequenced sample was cord blood. The CDR3 is CSAPATNSPLHF. The CDR3 coding sequence is TGCAGTGCCCCTGCCACAAATTCACCCCTCCACTTT.